This TCR beta chain is drawn from a study of cytomegalovirus exposure and HLA in healthy donors. Study details: Approximately 80 million unique TCRs from HLA-typed donors were held in an early data release.

Germline trimming cut 0 bases from V and 8 bases from J; bases unmatched to any gene: 9. The CDR3 consists of 16 residues. Germline V lookup: CDR1 SEHNR, CDR2 FQNEAQ (reference sequence). Both 60 Vbeta primers and 13 Jbeta primers went into the PCR. TCRdb's copy holds only in-frame clones and misses some; the assay was immunoSEQ multiplex PCR. Here the sample spans some 160,000 clones, just under 80% being singletons. The specimen was PBMCs. J is TRBJ1-4 and V is TRBV7-9; TRBD1 matches 7 bases. This TCR was recovered from a woman in her thirties or forties in good health and CMV-seropositive. The CDR3 here is CASSLAAGGGGEKLFF. For the CDR3, the DNA is TGTGCCAGCAGCTTAGCGGCAGGGGGAGGTGGAGAAAAACTGTTTTTT.